The source of this TCR beta chain is a study of monozygotic twins with inflammatory bowel disease. For this clonotype: Its antigen is not known.

TCRdb re-called the 5' RACE reads and catalogs CDR3 proteins one per entry, DNA excluded. The sample holds over 150,000 distinct CDR3 sequences. Study-wide results and caveats: Relative to healthy twins, IBD patients had fewer clonotypes in common with others, a gap that was especially apparent with disease activity.

Whole-blood total RNA was extracted without T cell sorting. From germline, CDR1 is MDHEN and CDR2 SYDVKM. The CDR3 extends over 15 amino acids. The J gene is TRBJ2-7, the V gene TRBV28. This TCR came from a human donor with ulcerative colitis or Crohn's disease, or a healthy co-twin of an affected twin (not recorded which). The specimen sequenced was blood. The CDR3 loop is CASSFSGLSSYEQYF.